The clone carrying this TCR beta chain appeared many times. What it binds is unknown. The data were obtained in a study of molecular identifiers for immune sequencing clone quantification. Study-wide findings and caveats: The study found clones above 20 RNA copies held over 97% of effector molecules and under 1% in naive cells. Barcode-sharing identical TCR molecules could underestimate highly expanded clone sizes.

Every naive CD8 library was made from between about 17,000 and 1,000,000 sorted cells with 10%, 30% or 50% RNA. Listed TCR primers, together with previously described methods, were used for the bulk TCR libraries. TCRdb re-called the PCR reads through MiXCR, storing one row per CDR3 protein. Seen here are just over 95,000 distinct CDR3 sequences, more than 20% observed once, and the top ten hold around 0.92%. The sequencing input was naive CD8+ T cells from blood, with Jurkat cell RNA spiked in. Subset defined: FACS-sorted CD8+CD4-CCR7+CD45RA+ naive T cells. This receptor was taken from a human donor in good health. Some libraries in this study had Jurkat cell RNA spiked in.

The CDR3 nucleotides read TGTGCCAGCAGTGAAGAATATAGCGGGAGGTGGTACGAGCAGTACTTC. It translates to CASSEEYSGRWYEQYF. This sequence joins TRBV6-1 and TRBJ2-7, with TRBD2 identical over 10 bases. CDR3 length: 16 amino acids. CDR1 MNHNS and CDR2 SASEGT come from the germline V gene. The V gene end was trimmed by 1 base and the J gene end by 4 bases; junction bases not matched to a gene: 7.